This TCR beta chain was profiled in a study of identical twins. This clonotype was seen a single time. The antigen remains undetermined. Healthy Caucasians were all of the donors. General study points: Analyses of zero insertions could be partly confounded by invariant MAIT and iNKT cells. Insertion counts were lower in abundant cord blood beta clonotypes, a trend that memory repertoires did not show.

The germline gives CDR1 SGHRS, CDR2 YFSETQ. This CDR3 has 15 residues. V gave up 0 bases and J gave up 12 bases; unmatched junction bases: 11. A universal primer site was incorporated via template switching, and the cDNA contained unique molecular identifiers. TCRdb re-derived calls from the 5' RACE reads in MiXCR, one entry per CDR3 protein. The sample has roughly 1,500,000 distinct CDR3 sequences; more than 30% are singletons. The rearrangement links TRBV5-1 to TRBJ1-1, with 10 nucleotides matching TRBD1. The clonotype originates from a newborn girl in good health. Sequenced: cord blood. The CDR3 protein is CASSLGWDRGRWTFF. The CDR3 DNA reads TGCGCCAGCAGCTTGGGTTGGGACAGGGGACGTTGGACTTTCTTT.